The 2 T cell receptor beta chains reported below all come from one sample, sequenced in a study of radiotherapy plus CTLA-4 blockade in lung cancer. Only in-frame clones appear in the TCRdb table, and some are missing; sequencing was by immunoSEQ multiplex PCR. The sample records tens of thousands of clones, 72% being singletons. Source: peripheral blood, taken from a patient treated with radiotherapy plus ipilimumab. These TCRs come from a human donor with non-small cell lung cancer who had stable disease on radiotherapy plus ipilimumab.

The chain combines TRBV6-5 with TRBJ2-1; 12 bases fit TRBD2. The trim removed 8 bases at V and 9 bases at J, leaving 11 bases unmatched. CDR1 is MNHEY and CDR2 is SVGAGI in the germline V gene. The CDR3 totals 15 residues. CDR3 DNA sequence: TGTGCCAGCCGAAAACTAGCGGGGGGTATCGGTGAGCAGTTCTTC. Translated, it gives CASRKLAGGIGEQFF.

V and J are TRBV5-1 and TRBJ2-1, with D possibly matching TRBD2 (8 bases). The CDR3 is 16 amino acids. From germline, CDR1 is SGHRS and CDR2 YFSETQ. Trimming took 4 bases from V and 3 from J, leaving 17 bases between them. CDR3 loop: CASSPGGGSYYNEQFF. The CDR3 DNA follows: TGCGCCAGCAGCCCGGGAGGGGGCTCCTACTACAATGAGCAGTTCTTC.